One and the same sample provided the 19 T cell receptor beta chains below, sequenced in a study of blood T cell repertoires in COVID-19. Profiling relied on immunoSEQ multiplex PCR, and the TCRdb table lists in-frame clones only, not all of them. Found here are approximately 380,000 clones, roughly 85% of them singletons; the top ten hold 3.5% to 4%. Source material: peripheral blood. These receptors all come from a woman under 30 with acute or convalescent COVID-19.

This clone was counted only a few times. V gene TRBV5-6 combines with J gene TRBJ2-7, with no clear D. The CDR3 consists of 14 residues. The germline V gene has CDR1 SGHDT and CDR2 YYEEEE. V was shortened by 6 bases and J by 0 bases, with 13 bases between the two germline ends. The CDR3 region has the DNA TGTGCCAGCAACCGAGAGGTAAGCTCCTACGAGCAGTACTTC. This encodes CASNREVSSYEQYF. Complete variable domain (other parts from reference TRBV5-6 and TRBJ2-7): DAGVTQSPTHLIKTRGQQVTLRCSPKSGHDTVSWYQQALGQGPQFIFQYYEEEERQRGNFPDRFSGHQFPNYSSELNVNALLLGDSALYLCASNREVSSYEQYFGPGTRLTVT.

J is TRBJ2-5 and V is TRBV4-1, with 11 bases lining up with TRBD2. CDR1 is MGHRA and CDR2 is YSYEKL in the germline V gene. This CDR3 has 16 amino acids. V was clipped by 1 base and J by 5 bases; unmatched bases: 6. The DNA for the CDR3 is TGCGCCAGCAGCCAAGTTAGCGGGGGGGCCCGCGAGACCCAGTACTTC. The encoded protein is CASSQVSGGARETQYF.

The CDR3 protein is CASSQDRQGETQYF. The CDR3 DNA reads as TGTGCCAGCAGCCAAGATCGGCAGGGAGAGACCCAGTACTTC. The chain employs TRBV4-2 and TRBJ2-5; D might be TRBD1 (5 bases). CDR3 size: 14 residues. CDR1 is LGHNA, CDR2 YNFKEQ, per germline. The V gene lost 0 bases and the J gene lost 4 bases, with 9 bases spanning the gap.

The chain links TRBV6-5 to TRBJ1-1; D uncertain. In germline, CDR1 is MNHEY, CDR2 SVGAGI. With 0 bases removed from V and 0 bases from J, the gap between germline ends came to 8 bases. CDR3 length: 15 amino acids. The CDR3 sequence: CASSYSAGLNTEAFF. CDR3 DNA: TGTGCCAGCAGTTACTCGGCGGGCCTGAACACTGAAGCTTTCTTT.

A single count supports this clone. The sample contains more than one DNA sequence encoding this CDR3. This chain's CDR3 is CASSPRDSYEQYF. DNA for the CDR3: TGTGCCAGCAGCCCGCGGGACAGCTACGAGCAGTACTTC. The V and J genes are TRBV9 and TRBJ2-7, with TRBD1 as a possible D gene (7 bases). V lost 4 bases to trimming and J lost 3 bases, with 11 bases between them. From germline, CDR1 is SGDLS and CDR2 YYNGEE. The CDR3 runs 13 residues.

The chain employs TRBV7-2 and TRBJ1-2, with D perhaps matching TRBD1 (6 bases). Per germline, CDR1 SGHTA and CDR2 FQGNSA. The CDR3 runs 14 residues. Trimming pared 1 base from V and 6 bases from J, leaving 12 bases between. Written as DNA, the CDR3 is TGTGCCAGCAGCTTAGGGGGGCCCACGGATGGCTACACCTTC. Its translation: CASSLGGPTDGYTF.

The J gene is TRBJ1-1, the V gene TRBV11-2; 7 positions match TRBD1. V was clipped by 4 bases and J by 1 base; unmatched bases: 3. CDR1 is SGHAT, CDR2 FQNNGV, per germline. This CDR3 region has 14 residues. The CDR3 reads CASSSRQGNTEAFF. DNA of the CDR3: TGTGCCAGCAGCTCCAGACAGGGGAACACTGAAGCTTTCTTT. Full variable domain (outside the CDR3, taken from reference TRBV11-2 and TRBJ1-1): EAGVAQSPRYKIIEKRQSVAFWCNPISGHATLYWYQQILGQGPKLLIQFQNNGVVDDSQLPKDRFSAERLKGVDSTLKIQPAKLEDSAVYLCASSSRQGNTEAFFGQGTRLTVV.

In nucleotides, the CDR3 is TGTGCCAGTAGCCCCCAGGGTAACAACTTTGAAGCTTTCTTT. As protein: CASSPQGNNFEAFF. This chain links TRBV19 with TRBJ1-1, with D perhaps matching TRBD1 (5 bases). This CDR3 contains 14 residues. Germline CDR1 is LNHDA and CDR2 is SQIVND (reference sequence). The V end lost 6 bases, the J end lost 7 bases, and 18 bases lay between the germline ends.

The genes are TRBV15 and TRBJ1-3; no firm D call. The CDR3 loop spans 16 amino acids. Trimming removed 0 bases at V and 4 bases at J, with 13 bases between. CDR1 and CDR2 from the germline V gene are LNHNV and YYDKDF (reference sequence). In nucleotides, the CDR3 is TGTGCCACCAGCAGAGATCTTCTGTCTTCCGGAAACACCATATATTTT. Residues: CATSRDLLSSGNTIYF.

This chain connects TRBV27 to TRBJ2-1; D is perhaps TRBD2 (5 bases). This CDR3 is 13 amino acids long. V was trimmed by 2 bases and J by 11 bases, leaving 13 bases between them. Per the germline V gene, CDR1 is MNHEY and CDR2 is SMNVEV (reference sequence). This CDR3 is CASSLKVSGKQFF. As DNA, the CDR3 is TGTGCCAGCAGTTTAAAGGTGTCGGGGAAGCAGTTCTTC.

The rearrangement uses TRBV9 and TRBJ2-5, with D perhaps matching TRBD2 (7 bases). V was clipped by 2 bases and J by 2 bases, with 10 bases between them. Germline CDR1 and CDR2: SGDLS and YYNGEE. The CDR3 loop spans 14 amino acids. In nucleotides, the CDR3 is TGTGCCAGCAGCGTGGGGGGGCCTCAAGAGACCCAGTACTTC. It encodes CASSVGGPQETQYF.

The chain employs TRBV12-3 or TRBV12-4 and TRBJ2-7, with D perhaps matching TRBD2 (6 bases). V lost 3 bases and J lost 7, with 13 bases in between. CDR3 length: 13 residues. The CDR3 sequence: CASSFGTLEEQYF. The CDR3 DNA reads TGTGCCAGCAGTTTCGGGACTCTCGAGGAGCAGTACTTC.

This chain links TRBV29-1 with TRBJ2-6; D possibly corresponds to TRBD1 (5 bases). This CDR3 is built from 15 residues. Germline V gene lookup returns CDR1 SQVTM and CDR2 ANQGSEA. Trimming cost V 6 bases and J 2 bases, with 14 bases left between them. The CDR3 reads CSVLGVSTGANVLTF. CDR3 DNA: TGCAGCGTCTTAGGGGTTTCTACTGGGGCCAACGTCCTGACTTTC. Full variable domain (outside the CDR3, taken from reference TRBV29-1 and TRBJ2-6): SAVISQKPSRDICQRGTSLTIQCQVDSQVTMMFWYRQQPGQSLTLIATANQGSEATYESGFVIDKFPISRPNLTFSTLTVSNMSPEDSSIYLCSVLGVSTGANVLTFGAGSRLTVL.

This clone was detected a few times. DNA of the CDR3: TGTGCCAGCAGCTTAGGGGACATACTCTTCAATGAGCAGTTCTTC. Translation: CASSLGDILFNEQFF. V is TRBV7-9 and J is TRBJ2-1; perhaps TRBD1 as D (6 bases). The V end lost 1 base, the J end lost 6 bases, and 13 bases lay between the germline ends. The CDR3 spans 15 residues. Germline loops: CDR1 SEHNR, CDR2 FQNEAQ (reference sequence).

The chain is built from TRBV28 and TRBJ2-7; TRBD1 matches at 10 bases. Germline CDR1 and CDR2: MDHEN and SYDVKM. V was pared by 7 bases and J by 6 bases, with 9 bases of the junction left unmatched. The CDR3 contains 14 residues. The CDR3 DNA sequence: TGTGCCAGCACACTTGGGACAGGGGCTCGCGAGCAGTACTTC. Its translation: CASTLGTGAREQYF.

The gene calls are TRBV5-1 and TRBJ2-7; a possible D gene is TRBD2 (6 bases). V was shortened by 1 base and J by 2 bases, with 10 bases between the two germline ends. The CDR3 length is 14 residues. Germline loops: CDR1 SGHRS, CDR2 YFSETQ. CDR3 DNA sequence: TGCGCCAGCAGCTTGTCGGGGGAACCCTACGAGCAGTACTTC. Translated, it gives CASSLSGEPYEQYF.

This clone is a singleton in its sample. The chain employs TRBV7-6 and TRBJ1-5; 9 bases are shared with TRBD1. Germline values: CDR1 SGHVS, CDR2 FNYEAQ. The ends lost 0 bases at V and 4 bases at J; junction bases unmatched: 4. The CDR3 has 16 amino acids. The CDR3 region is CASSLAQGTGNQPQHF. The DNA of the CDR3 is TGTGCCAGCAGCTTAGCGCAAGGGACAGGGAATCAGCCCCAGCATTTT.

This chain links TRBV5-6 with TRBJ2-1; 10 positions agree with TRBD1. Per germline, CDR1 SGHDT and CDR2 YYEEEE. J lost 9 bases, V lost 2 bases, and 8 bases had no gene match. This CDR3 contains 15 residues. The CDR3 sequence: CASSFGTGEFSEQFF. The CDR3 region has the DNA TGTGCCAGCAGCTTTGGGACAGGGGAGTTCTCTGAGCAGTTCTTC. The full variable domain, its missing parts supplied by reference TRBV5-6 and TRBJ2-1, is DAGVTQSPTHLIKTRGQQVTLRCSPKSGHDTVSWYQQALGQGPQFIFQYYEEEERQRGNFPDRFSGHQFPNYSSELNVNALLLGDSALYLCASSFGTGEFSEQFFGPGTRLTVL.

The rearrangement joins TRBV6-2 or TRBV6-3 to TRBJ2-7, with 11 positions matching TRBD1. Germline CDR1 is MNHEY and CDR2 is SVGEGT. V was pared by 2 bases and J by 8 bases, with 2 bases of the junction left unmatched. The CDR3 covers 13 residues. CDR3 amino acids: CASSYGTGGKQYF. Written as DNA, the CDR3 is TGTGCCAGCAGTTACGGGACAGGGGGTAAGCAGTACTTC.